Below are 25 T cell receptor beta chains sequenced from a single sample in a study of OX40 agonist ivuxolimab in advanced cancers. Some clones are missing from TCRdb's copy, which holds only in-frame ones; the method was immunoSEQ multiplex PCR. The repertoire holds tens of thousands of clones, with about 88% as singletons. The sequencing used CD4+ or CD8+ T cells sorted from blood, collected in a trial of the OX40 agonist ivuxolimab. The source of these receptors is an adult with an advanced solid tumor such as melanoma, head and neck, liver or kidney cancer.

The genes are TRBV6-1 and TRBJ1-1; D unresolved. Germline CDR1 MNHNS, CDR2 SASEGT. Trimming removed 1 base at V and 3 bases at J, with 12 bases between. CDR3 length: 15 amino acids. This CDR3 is CASSEVPKGYTEAFF. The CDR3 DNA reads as TGTGCCAGCAGTGAAGTACCAAAGGGATACACTGAAGCTTTCTTT.

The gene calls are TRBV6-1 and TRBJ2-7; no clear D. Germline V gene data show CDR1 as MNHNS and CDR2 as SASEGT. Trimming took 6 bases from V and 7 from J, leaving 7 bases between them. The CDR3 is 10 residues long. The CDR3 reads CASRGKEQYF. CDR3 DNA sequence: TGTGCCAGCAGGGGTAAGGAGCAGTACTTC.

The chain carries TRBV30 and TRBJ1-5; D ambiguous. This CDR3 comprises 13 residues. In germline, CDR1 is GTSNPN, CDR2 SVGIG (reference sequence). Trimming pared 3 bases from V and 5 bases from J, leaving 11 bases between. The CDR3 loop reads CAWRIGEHQPQHF. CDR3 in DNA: TGTGCCTGGAGAATAGGAGAGCATCAGCCCCAGCATTTT.

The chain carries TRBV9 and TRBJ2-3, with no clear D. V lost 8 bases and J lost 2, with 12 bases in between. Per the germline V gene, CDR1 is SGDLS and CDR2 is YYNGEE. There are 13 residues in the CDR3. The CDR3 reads CASSYSDTDTQYF. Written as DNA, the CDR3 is TGTGCCAGTTCGTATTCGGACACAGATACGCAGTATTTT.

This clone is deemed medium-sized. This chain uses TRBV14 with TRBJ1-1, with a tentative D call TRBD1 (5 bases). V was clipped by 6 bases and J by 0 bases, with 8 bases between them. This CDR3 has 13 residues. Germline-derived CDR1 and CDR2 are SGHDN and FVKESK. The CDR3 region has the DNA TGTGCCAGCAGTCGACAGATGAACACTGAAGCTTTCTTT. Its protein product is CASSRQMNTEAFF.

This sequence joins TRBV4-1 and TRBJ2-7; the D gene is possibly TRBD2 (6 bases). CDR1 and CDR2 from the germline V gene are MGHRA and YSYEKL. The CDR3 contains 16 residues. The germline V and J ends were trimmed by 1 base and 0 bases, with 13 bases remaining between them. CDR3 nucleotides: TGCGCCAGCAGCCAAGTCGGAGGGGCGGCCTCCTACGAGCAGTACTTC. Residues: CASSQVGGAASYEQYF.

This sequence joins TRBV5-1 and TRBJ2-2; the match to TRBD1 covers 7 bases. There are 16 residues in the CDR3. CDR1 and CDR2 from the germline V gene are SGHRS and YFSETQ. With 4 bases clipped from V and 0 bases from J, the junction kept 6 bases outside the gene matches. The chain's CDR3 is CASSPRGQTNTGELFF. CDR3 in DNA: TGCGCCAGCAGCCCGAGGGGACAGACGAACACCGGGGAGCTGTTTTTT.

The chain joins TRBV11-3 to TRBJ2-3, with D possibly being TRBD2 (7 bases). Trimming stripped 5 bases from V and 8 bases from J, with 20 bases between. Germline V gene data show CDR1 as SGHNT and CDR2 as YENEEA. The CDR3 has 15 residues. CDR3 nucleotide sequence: TGTGCCAGCAGCCAAGGGGGGGGTCTTCGAGCTACGCAGTATTTT. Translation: CASSQGGGLRATQYF.

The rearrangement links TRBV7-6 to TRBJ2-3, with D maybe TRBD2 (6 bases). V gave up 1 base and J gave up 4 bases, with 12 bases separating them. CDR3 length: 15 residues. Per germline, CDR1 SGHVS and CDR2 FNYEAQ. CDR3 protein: CASSLGPGAADTQYF. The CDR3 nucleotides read TGTGCCAGCAGCTTAGGGCCGGGAGCGGCAGATACGCAGTATTTT.

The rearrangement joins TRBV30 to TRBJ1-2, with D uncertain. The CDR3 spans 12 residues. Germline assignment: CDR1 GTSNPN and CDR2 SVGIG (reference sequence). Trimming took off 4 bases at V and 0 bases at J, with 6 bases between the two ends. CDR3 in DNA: TGTGCCTGGACAGCCACTAACTATGGCTACACCTTC. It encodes CAWTATNYGYTF.

Here the CDR3 DNA reads TGTGCCAGCAGCGCTGACAGGGGGACTGAAGCTTTCTTT. Its protein is CASSADRGTEAFF. V usage is TRBV7-3 and J usage is TRBJ1-1, with 9 bases identical to TRBD1. The V gene end was trimmed by 5 bases and the J gene end by 5 bases; junction bases not matched to a gene: 3. Germline values: CDR1 SGHTA, CDR2 FQGTGA. CDR3 size: 13 residues.

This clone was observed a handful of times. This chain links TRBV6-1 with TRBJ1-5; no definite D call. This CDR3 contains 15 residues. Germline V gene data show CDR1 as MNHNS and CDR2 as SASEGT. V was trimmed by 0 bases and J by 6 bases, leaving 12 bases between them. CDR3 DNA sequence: TGTGCCAGCAGTGAAGCTAGGGAGTCTGGTCAGCCCCAGCATTTT. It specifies CASSEARESGQPQHF.

DNA of the CDR3: TGTGCCAGCAGCTTGAGCCAGGGCTCCTACGAGCAGTACTTC. Protein sequence: CASSLSQGSYEQYF. The gene calls are TRBV7-3 and TRBJ2-7; possible D gene TRBD1, 5 bases. Germline V gene data show CDR1 as SGHTA and CDR2 as FQGTGA. This CDR3 spans 14 amino acids. With 3 bases removed from V and 0 bases from J, the gap between germline ends came to 9 bases.

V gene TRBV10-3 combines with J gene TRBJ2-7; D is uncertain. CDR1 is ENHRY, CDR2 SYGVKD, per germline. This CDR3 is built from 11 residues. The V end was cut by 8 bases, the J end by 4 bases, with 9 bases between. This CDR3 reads CAIGINYEQYF. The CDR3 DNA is TGTGCCATCGGGATAAATTACGAGCAGTACTTC.

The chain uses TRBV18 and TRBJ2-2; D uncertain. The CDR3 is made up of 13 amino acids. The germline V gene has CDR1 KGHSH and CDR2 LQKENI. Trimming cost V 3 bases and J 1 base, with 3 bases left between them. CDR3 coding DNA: TGTGCCAGCTCACCGGAGAACACCGGGGAGCTGTTTTTT. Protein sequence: CASSPENTGELFF.

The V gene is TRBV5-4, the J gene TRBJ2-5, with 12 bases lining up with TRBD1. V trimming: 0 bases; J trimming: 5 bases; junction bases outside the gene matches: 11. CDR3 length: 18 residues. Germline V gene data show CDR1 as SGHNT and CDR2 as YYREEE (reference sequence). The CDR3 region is CASSLGLSGQGAIETQYF. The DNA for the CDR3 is TGTGCCAGCAGCTTGGGATTATCGGGACAGGGGGCGATTGAGACCCAGTACTTC. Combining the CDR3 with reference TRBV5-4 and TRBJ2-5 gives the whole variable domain ETGVTQSPTHLIKTRGQQVTLRCSSQSGHNTVSWYQQALGQGPQFIFQYYREEENGRGNFPPRFSGLQFPNYSSELNVNALELDDSALYLCASSLGLSGQGAIETQYFGPGTRLLVL.

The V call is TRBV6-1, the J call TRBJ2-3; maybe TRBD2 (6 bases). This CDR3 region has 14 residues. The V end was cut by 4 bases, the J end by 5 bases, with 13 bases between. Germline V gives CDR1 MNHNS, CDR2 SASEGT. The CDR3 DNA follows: TGTGCCAGCAGTGTGGCCGGAGGGCGAGATACGCAGTATTTT. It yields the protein CASSVAGGRDTQYF.

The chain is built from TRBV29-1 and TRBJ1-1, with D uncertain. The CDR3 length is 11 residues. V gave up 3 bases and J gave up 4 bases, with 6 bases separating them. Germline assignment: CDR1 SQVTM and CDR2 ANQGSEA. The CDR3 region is CSVERATEAFF. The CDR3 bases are TGCAGCGTTGAGAGAGCCACTGAAGCTTTCTTT.

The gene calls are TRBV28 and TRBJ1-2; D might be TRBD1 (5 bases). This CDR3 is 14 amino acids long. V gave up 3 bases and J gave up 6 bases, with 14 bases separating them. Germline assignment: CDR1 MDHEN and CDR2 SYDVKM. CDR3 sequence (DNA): TGTGCCAGCAGTTTGGGGGGGAATAAGGATGGCTACACCTTC. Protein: CASSLGGNKDGYTF.

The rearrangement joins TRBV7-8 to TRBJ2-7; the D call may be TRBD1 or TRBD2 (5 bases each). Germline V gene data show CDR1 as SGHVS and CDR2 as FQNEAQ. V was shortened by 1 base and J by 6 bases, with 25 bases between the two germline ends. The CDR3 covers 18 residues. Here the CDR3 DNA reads TGTGCCAGCAGCTTAGGGCCCGGGCGGCCGACCTTGAGGGGCGAGCAGTACTTC. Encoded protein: CASSLGPGRPTLRGEQYF.

The CDR3 region is CASNQQGAGELFF. CDR3 coding DNA: TGTGCCAGCAACCAACAAGGGGCCGGGGAGCTGTTTTTT. V gene TRBV28 combines with J gene TRBJ2-2, with a possible D match to TRBD1 (5 bases). V lost 7 bases, J lost 6 bases, and 12 bases lay in between. CDR1 and CDR2 from the germline V gene are MDHEN and SYDVKM. This CDR3 spans 13 amino acids.

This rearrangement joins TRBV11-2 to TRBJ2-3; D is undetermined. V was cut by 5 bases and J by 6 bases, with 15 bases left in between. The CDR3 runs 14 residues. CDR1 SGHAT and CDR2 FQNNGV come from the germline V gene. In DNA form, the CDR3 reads TGTGCCAGCAGCCCTCGGTCGTCCTCGGATACGCAGTATTTT. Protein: CASSPRSSSDTQYF.

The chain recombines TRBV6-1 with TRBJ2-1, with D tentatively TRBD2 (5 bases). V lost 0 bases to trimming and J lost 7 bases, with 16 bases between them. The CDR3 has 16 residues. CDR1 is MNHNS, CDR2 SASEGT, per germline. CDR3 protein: CASSEAHGQRLNEQFF. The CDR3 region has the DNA TGTGCCAGCAGTGAAGCGCATGGCCAGCGGCTAAATGAGCAGTTCTTC.

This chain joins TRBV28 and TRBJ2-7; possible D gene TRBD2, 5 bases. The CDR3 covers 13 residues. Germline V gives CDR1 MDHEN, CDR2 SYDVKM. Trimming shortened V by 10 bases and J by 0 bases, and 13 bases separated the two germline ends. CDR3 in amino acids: CATRGTLSYEQYF. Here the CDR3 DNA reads TGTGCCACCCGGGGAACACTCTCCTACGAGCAGTACTTC.

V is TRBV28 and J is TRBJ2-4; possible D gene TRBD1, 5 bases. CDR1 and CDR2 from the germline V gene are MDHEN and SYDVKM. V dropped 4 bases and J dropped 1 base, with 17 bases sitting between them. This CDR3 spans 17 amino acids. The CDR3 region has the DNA TGTGCCAGCAGTTCCAAAATGGCAGGGCGGGCCAAAAACATTCAGTACTTC. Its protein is CASSSKMAGRAKNIQYF.